The 32 T cell receptor beta chains in this list originate from one sample, sequenced in a study of Ad26.COV2.S vaccination and SARS-CoV-2 variants. The treatment here: around 19 received Ad26.COV2.S at low or high dose, single or two shots; about 5 received placebo; per-sample allocation not given. Sampling took place 63 days after the first vaccine or placebo injection. The table came from immunoSEQ multiplex PCR; TCRdb's copy has only in-frame clones and leaves some out. This sample has hundreds of thousands of clones, with 87% found just once. The material sequenced was peripheral blood, taken in a trial of Ad26.COV2.S vaccine versus placebo. The receptors originated from a person between 18 and 60 years old who received the Ad26.COV2.S COVID-19 vaccine or a placebo.

The chain links TRBV30 to TRBJ1-1; TRBD1 is a possible D gene (5 bases). V was cut by 5 bases and J by 5 bases, with 18 bases left in between. The CDR3 extends over 14 amino acids. Germline V gives CDR1 GTSNPN, CDR2 SVGIG (reference sequence). This CDR3 reads CAWGRGPGRTEAFF. Here the CDR3 DNA reads TGTGCCTGGGGGCGGGGACCTGGAAGGACTGAAGCTTTCTTT.

The sample holds one count of this clone. In nucleotides, the CDR3 is TGTGCCAGCAGTGAGTCGACAGTGAACACCGGGGAGCTGTTTTTT. Its protein is CASSESTVNTGELFF. The chain couples TRBV2 to TRBJ2-2; D is possibly TRBD1 (5 bases). Trimming pared 3 bases from V and 1 base from J, leaving 9 bases between. The CDR3 consists of 15 residues. CDR1 SNHLY and CDR2 FYNNEI come from the germline V gene.

The rearrangement uses TRBV19 and TRBJ1-2, with D possibly TRBD1 on 5 matching bases. Germline loops: CDR1 LNHDA, CDR2 SQIVND (reference sequence). The CDR3 extends over 14 amino acids. V was trimmed by 3 bases and J by 7 bases, leaving 15 bases between them. This CDR3 is CASSILDGHVGYTF. CDR3 coding DNA: TGTGCCAGTAGTATCTTGGACGGACACGTTGGCTACACCTTC. The variable domain in full, completed from reference TRBV19 and TRBJ1-2, reads DGGITQSPKYLFRKEGQNVTLSCEQNLNHDAMYWYRQDPGQGLRLIYYSQIVNDFQKGDIAEGYSVSREKKESFPLTVTSAQKNPTAFYLCASSILDGHVGYTFGSGTRLTVV.

The chain couples TRBV12-3 or TRBV12-4 to TRBJ1-6, with D perhaps matching TRBD1 (5 bases). The V end lost 3 bases, the J end lost 14 bases, and 14 bases lay between the germline ends. There are 13 residues in the CDR3. In nucleotides, the CDR3 is TGTGCCAGCAGTTTTCGGGGAGGGGAGACCCTCCACTTT. It is translated as CASSFRGGETLHF.

The rearrangement uses TRBV19 and TRBJ1-1; weak D call: TRBD1 (5 bases). The ends were cut back, 8 bases at V and 5 bases at J, with 18 bases in the middle. Per the germline V gene, CDR1 is LNHDA and CDR2 is SQIVND (reference sequence). This CDR3 is built from 14 residues. For the CDR3, the DNA is TGTGCCAGTGCCATGGGGTGGGGGAGGACTGAAGCTTTCTTT. This sequence encodes CASAMGWGRTEAFF.

The rearrangement joins TRBV7-3 to TRBJ2-1, with D perhaps matching TRBD1 or TRBD2 (6 bases each). The V gene lost 2 bases and the J gene lost 0 bases, with 8 bases spanning the gap. There are 15 residues in the CDR3. Germline-derived CDR1 and CDR2 are SGHTA and FQGTGA. The CDR3 region is CASSLPGASYNEQFF. The CDR3 nucleotides read TGTGCCAGCAGCTTACCGGGGGCCTCCTACAATGAGCAGTTCTTC.

The chain employs TRBV6-6 and TRBJ1-5, with D possibly being TRBD1 (6 bases). CDR1 and CDR2 from the germline V gene are MNHNY and SVGAGI (reference sequence). This CDR3 has 16 residues. V lost 5 bases and J 5 bases, leaving 19 bases between the germline ends. The chain's CDR3 is CASSPQGGAVYQPQHF. Written as DNA, the CDR3 is TGTGCCAGCAGTCCCCAAGGGGGGGCCGTTTATCAGCCCCAGCATTTT.

This chain connects TRBV20-1 to TRBJ1-5; D remains unclear. The CDR3 sequence is 15 residues long. The germline V and J ends were trimmed by 3 bases and 1 base, with 13 bases remaining between them. Germline values: CDR1 DFQATT, CDR2 SNEGSKA (reference sequence). The CDR3 here is CSASPSARSNQPQHF. The DNA of the CDR3 is TGCAGTGCTAGTCCATCGGCCAGGAGCAATCAGCCCCAGCATTTT.

V and J are TRBV15 and TRBJ2-3; 7 bases align to TRBD2. There are 15 residues in the CDR3. CDR1 is LNHNV, CDR2 YYDKDF, per germline (reference sequence). Trimming at V came to 1 base and at J to 3 bases, leaving 4 bases not matched to a gene. DNA of the CDR3: TGTGCCACCAGCAGAGCTGTGCGGGGGACAGATACGCAGTATTTT. It yields the protein CATSRAVRGTDTQYF.

The genes are TRBV7-3 and TRBJ2-3; 8 bases line up with TRBD2. The V and J ends lost 5 bases and 0 bases, in that order; junction bases with no gene match: 7. The CDR3 loop spans 16 amino acids. Per the germline V gene, CDR1 is SGHTA and CDR2 is FQGTGA. CDR3 sequence reads: CASSRHSGGSTDTQYF. In nucleotides, the CDR3 is TGTGCCAGCAGCCGCCACAGCGGGGGTAGCACAGATACGCAGTATTTT.

The DNA of the CDR3 is TGTGCCAGCAGCGTAGGGGACGGGAACACTGAAGCTTTCTTT. This gives the protein CASSVGDGNTEAFF. This chain links TRBV9 with TRBJ1-1; D possibly corresponds to TRBD1 (5 bases). Trimming stripped 0 bases from V and 1 base from J, with 7 bases between. CDR1 is SGDLS, CDR2 YYNGEE, per germline. The CDR3 is 14 amino acids.

This sequence joins TRBV29-1 and TRBJ2-7; 10 nucleotides agree with TRBD2. This CDR3 is 13 amino acids long. V dropped 1 base and J dropped 5; count of bases not matched to a gene: 2. In germline, CDR1 is SQVTM, CDR2 ANQGSEA. The CDR3 DNA follows: TGCAGCGTTGAAGGTCTAGCGGGGGACGAGCAGTACTTC. Encoded protein: CSVEGLAGDEQYF.

This clone appeared a single time. This chain uses TRBV5-8 with TRBJ2-1, with D hard to call. The CDR3 extends over 14 amino acids. The ends were cut back, 1 base at V and 6 bases at J, with 11 bases in the middle. Germline CDR1 reads SGHTS; CDR2 reads YDEGEE. The CDR3 bases are TGTGCCAGCAGCTTGTGGGGTCGTGGCAATGAGCAGTTCTTC. It translates to CASSLWGRGNEQFF.

This chain uses TRBV6-5 with TRBJ1-5; no clear D gene. The CDR3 loop spans 12 amino acids. Trimming pared 0 bases from V and 12 bases from J, leaving 9 bases between. Germline V gene data show CDR1 as MNHEY and CDR2 as SVGAGI. CDR3 protein: CASSYSGGFQHF. In DNA, the CDR3 is TGTGCCAGCAGTTACTCCGGCGGCTTCCAGCATTTT.

The V and J genes are TRBV7-2 and TRBJ2-4; D not resolved. Deletions cut 4 bases from V and 9 bases from J, with 10 bases between. Germline V CDR1 and CDR2: SGHTA, FQGNSA. The CDR3 is 12 amino acids. The chain's CDR3 is CASSSESAIQYF. In DNA form, the CDR3 reads TGTGCCAGCAGCTCGGAGAGTGCCATTCAGTACTTC.

The J gene is TRBJ2-1, the V gene TRBV6-6; maybe TRBD2 (7 bases). From germline, CDR1 is MNHNY and CDR2 SVGAGI (reference sequence). The CDR3 spans 15 residues. Between the trimmed V and J ends, which lost 3 bases and 5 bases, there was a span of 14 bases. CDR3 in DNA: TGTGCCAGCAGTTATGGGAGGGGGGCCAACAATGAGCAGTTCTTC. Its translation: CASSYGRGANNEQFF.

Concerning this clone: The germline gene is not matched at one end of the junction; a read error may be the cause. The V call is TRBV12-3 or TRBV12-4, the J call TRBJ2-1; no definite D call. The CDR3 runs to 13 residues. Here the CDR3 DNA reads TGTGTCAGCAACCTGGGGTGGGCTGCTGAGCAGTTCTTC. Protein sequence: CVSNLGWAAEQFF.

The chain combines TRBV19 with TRBJ1-5; D is uncertain. Trimming cost V 2 bases and J 7 bases, with 12 bases left between them. The CDR3 runs 14 residues. CDR1 and CDR2 (germline): LNHDA, SQIVND (reference sequence). CDR3 coding DNA: TGTGCCAGTAGTATAATGGGAGGCGGACAGCCCCAGCATTTT. This gives the protein CASSIMGGGQPQHF. The full variable domain, rest sourced from reference TRBV19 and TRBJ1-5, is DGGITQSPKYLFRKEGQNVTLSCEQNLNHDAMYWYRQDPGQGLRLIYYSQIVNDFQKGDIAEGYSVSREKKESFPLTVTSAQKNPTAFYLCASSIMGGGQPQHFGDGTRLSIL.

This sequence joins TRBV4-1 and TRBJ1-6; D is perhaps TRBD1 (5 bases). Germline V lookup: CDR1 MGHRA, CDR2 YSYEKL. Trimming stripped 5 bases from V and 7 bases from J, with 12 bases between. The CDR3 loop spans 14 amino acids. CDR3 nucleotide sequence: TGCGCCAGCAGCTACCCGACAGACAATTCACCCCTCCACTTT. It translates to CASSYPTDNSPLHF.

This chain joins TRBV29-1 and TRBJ1-2; D is unresolved. CDR1 is SQVTM and CDR2 is ANQGSEA in the germline V gene. This CDR3 contains 13 residues. Trimming stripped 3 bases from V and 7 bases from J, with 15 bases between. DNA of the CDR3: TGCAGCGTTGAGGTTGTGGGTTTGGGTGGCTACACCTTC. Protein product: CSVEVVGLGGYTF.

The gene calls are TRBV18 and TRBJ1-2, with D possibly TRBD1 on 5 matching bases. CDR1 is KGHSH, CDR2 LQKENI, per germline. The CDR3 contains 16 residues. Trimming cost V 4 bases and J 2 bases, with 17 bases left between them. The CDR3 is CASSLRVLPENYGYTF. As DNA, the CDR3 is TGTGCCAGCTCACTCAGGGTTTTACCCGAAAACTATGGCTACACCTTC.

This chain's CDR3 is CASSPRQGWGYTF. The CDR3 nucleotides are TGTGCCAGCAGCCCCCGGCAGGGCTGGGGCTACACCTTC. This chain links TRBV14 with TRBJ1-2, with a possible D match to TRBD1 (5 bases). The V end was cut by 4 bases, the J end by 8 bases, with 14 bases between. Germline V gene sequence: CDR1 SGHDN, CDR2 FVKESK. The CDR3 has 13 amino acids.

This clone was counted ten times or more. The rearrangement joins TRBV5-1 to TRBJ1-2; 9 positions agree with TRBD1. CDR1 and CDR2 from the germline V gene are SGHRS and YFSETQ. CDR3 length equals 14 residues. V trimming: 4 bases; J trimming: 8 bases; junction bases outside the gene matches: 9. For the CDR3, the DNA is TGCGCCAGCAGCAGCTCCGGGACAGGGAACGGCTACACCTTC. It codes for CASSSSGTGNGYTF.

This chain links TRBV13 with TRBJ1-1; 9 bases map to TRBD1. The CDR3 spans 13 residues. The germline V gene encodes CDR1 PRHDT and CDR2 FYEKMQ (reference sequence). J was trimmed by 7 bases and V by 4 bases; bases with no gene match: 4. DNA for the CDR3: TGTGCCAGCAGCTCCGGGACAGGGAGTGAAGCTTTCTTT. Encoded protein: CASSSGTGSEAFF.

This sequence joins TRBV2 and TRBJ2-7, with 7 nucleotides matching TRBD2. CDR3 size: 12 residues. Trimming cost V 6 bases and J 4 bases; bases outside gene matches: 3. Germline assignment: CDR1 SNHLY and CDR2 FYNNEI. CDR3 nucleotides: TGTGCCAGCAGGCGGGAGACTTACGAGCAGTACTTC. Translation gives CASRRETYEQYF.

To note about this clone: The sample contains more than one DNA sequence encoding this CDR3. The chain combines TRBV12-3 or TRBV12-4 with TRBJ1-1, with D perhaps TRBD1 (5 bases). CDR3 length equals 13 residues. Trimming pared 2 bases from V and 4 bases from J, leaving 8 bases between. CDR3 coding DNA: TGTGCCAGCAGTTTAAACGGGGGCACTGAAGCTTTCTTT. The encoded protein is CASSLNGGTEAFF.

V and J are TRBV5-1 and TRBJ1-6, with 7 bases fitting TRBD1. Per the germline V gene, CDR1 is SGHRS and CDR2 is YFSETQ. The J segment lost 0 bases and the V segment lost 3 bases, leaving 0 bases of the junction unmatched. This CDR3 is built from 15 residues. DNA for the CDR3: TGCGCCAGCAGCTGGGACAGCTCCTATAATTCACCCCTCCACTTT. It is translated as CASSWDSSYNSPLHF. Filled out from reference TRBV5-1 and TRBJ1-6, the complete variable domain reads KAGVTQTPRYLIKTRGQQVTLSCSPISGHRSVSWYQQTPGQGLQFLFEYFSETQRNKGNFPGRFSGRQFSNSRSEMNVSTLELGDSALYLCASSWDSSYNSPLHFGNGTRLTVT.

In the case of this clone: This same CDR3 is encoded by further DNA sequences in the sample. This chain links TRBV5-1 with TRBJ1-3; D is unresolved. Germline CDR1 reads SGHRS; CDR2 reads YFSETQ. This CDR3 region has 15 residues. Trimming took off 0 bases at V and 0 bases at J, with 7 bases between the two ends. The CDR3 spells CASSLAGISGNTIYF. The CDR3 nucleotides read TGCGCCAGCAGCTTGGCCGGGATCTCTGGAAACACCATATATTTT.

The gene calls are TRBV9 and TRBJ1-5, with D possibly TRBD1 on 5 matching bases. V lost 1 base and J lost 5, with 13 bases in between. This CDR3 spans 15 amino acids. CDR1 is SGDLS, CDR2 YYNGEE, per germline. The CDR3 region has the DNA TGTGCCAGCAGCGTACAGGGAACCCCAGATCAGCCCCAGCATTTT. It codes for CASSVQGTPDQPQHF.

This sequence joins TRBV27 and TRBJ1-5; D may be TRBD1 (5 bases). V lost 1 base and J 5 bases, leaving 12 bases between the germline ends. The CDR3 runs 15 residues. CDR1 is MNHEY, CDR2 SMNVEV, per germline (reference sequence). The CDR3 sequence is CASSLFGRGDQPQHF. The CDR3 nucleotides are TGTGCCAGCAGTTTATTCGGTAGGGGCGATCAGCCCCAGCATTTT.

CDR3 nucleotide sequence: TGTGCCAGCAGCTACCAGGGGCCGCCCTACGAGCAGTACTTC. It encodes CASSYQGPPYEQYF. The chain joins TRBV27 to TRBJ2-7, with D maybe TRBD1 (6 bases). CDR1 MNHEY and CDR2 SMNVEV come from the germline V gene (reference sequence). This CDR3 is built from 14 residues. V was trimmed by 6 bases and J by 2 bases, leaving 14 bases between them.

This clone was seen a single time. The gene calls are TRBV15 and TRBJ2-2; no reliable D call. With 11 bases removed from V and 0 bases from J, the gap between germline ends came to 10 bases. The CDR3 totals 13 residues. Germline CDR1 LNHNV, CDR2 YYDKDF (reference sequence). CDR3 protein: CASQRTNTGELFF. The CDR3 nucleotides read TGTGCCTCACAGCGTACGAACACCGGGGAGCTGTTTTTT.